Following are 30 T cell receptor beta chains from one sample sequenced in a study of cytomegalovirus exposure and HLA in healthy donors. In the PCR, 60 Vbeta and 13 Jbeta primers were used. TCRdb's copy holds only in-frame clones and misses some; the assay was immunoSEQ multiplex PCR. This table holds roughly 120,000 clones, approximately 15% found once. Material for sequencing was PBMCs. These receptor sequences come from a woman between 18 and 29 years old in good health and CMV-seronegative.

This chain uses TRBV14 with TRBJ2-7; D may be TRBD2 (5 bases). The CDR3 has 13 amino acids. V was clipped by 3 bases and J by 4 bases, with 10 bases between them. CDR1 SGHDN and CDR2 FVKESK come from the germline V gene. CDR3 in amino acids: CASSQRRGYEQYF. DNA of the CDR3: TGTGCCAGCAGCCAGCGACGGGGATACGAGCAGTACTTC.

This chain joins TRBV28 and TRBJ1-5, with TRBD1 matching over 9 bases. The CDR3 sequence is 15 residues long. Germline values: CDR1 MDHEN, CDR2 SYDVKM. The V segment lost 5 bases and the J segment 6 bases; nucleotides outside the gene matches: 8. In DNA, the CDR3 is TGTGCCAGCAGTACACAATGGGACAGGGTTCAGCCCCAGCATTTT. It encodes CASSTQWDRVQPQHF.

This clone was seen a handful of times. CDR3 loop: CASSLRSGGFTDTQYF. As DNA, the CDR3 is TGTGCCAGCAGCTTAAGATCGGGCGGGTTTACAGATACGCAGTATTTT. This chain uses TRBV13 with TRBJ2-3; D is possibly TRBD2 (5 bases). Germline loops: CDR1 PRHDT, CDR2 FYEKMQ (reference sequence). Trimming took off 2 bases at V and 3 bases at J, with 15 bases between the two ends. This CDR3 is built from 16 residues.

This clone was counted between two and nine times. The chain is built from TRBV9 and TRBJ1-5; tentative D call: TRBD1 (6 bases). The V end was cut by 3 bases, the J end by 2 bases, with 12 bases between. This CDR3 region has 15 residues. Germline V lookup: CDR1 SGDLS, CDR2 YYNGEE. The CDR3 DNA follows: TGTGCCAGCAGCGAGGGGGAATTGGGCAATCAGCCCCAGCATTTT. This encodes CASSEGELGNQPQHF.

This clone was detected only a few times. The V gene is TRBV28, the J gene TRBJ1-5, with D possibly being TRBD1 (5 bases). Trimming removed 6 bases from V and 2 bases from J, with 17 bases in between. There are 16 residues in the CDR3. Per the germline V gene, CDR1 is MDHEN and CDR2 is SYDVKM. CDR3 DNA sequence: TGTGCCAGCAGGGACTCCTCCGGGGGAGGCAATCAGCCCCAGCATTTT. It specifies CASRDSSGGGNQPQHF.

This clone showed up just a few times. The rearrangement joins TRBV19 to TRBJ1-5, with 12 bases aligning to TRBD1. The CDR3 has 16 amino acids. Losses at the gene ends were 4 bases for V and 6 bases for J; bases not matched to a gene: 7. Germline lookup yields CDR1 LNHDA and CDR2 SQIVND (reference sequence). The CDR3 region has the DNA TGTGCCAGTAGTAAACCCGGGACAGGGGGCTTTCAGCCCCAGCATTTT. Translation: CASSKPGTGGFQPQHF.

This clone turned up a few times. The chain combines TRBV7-2 with TRBJ2-3; 8 nucleotides line up with TRBD2. The CDR3 contains 17 residues. Germline-derived CDR1 and CDR2 are SGHTA and FQGNSA. The V gene end was trimmed by 0 bases and the J gene end by 5 bases; junction bases not matched to a gene: 10. The CDR3 sequence: CASSLAPPGGPEDTQYF. Written as DNA, the CDR3 is TGTGCCAGCAGCTTAGCGCCTCCGGGGGGGCCGGAAGATACGCAGTATTTT.

This clone occurred a few times. The V call is TRBV4-2, the J call TRBJ1-6, with D maybe TRBD1 (5 bases). CDR1 and CDR2 from the germline V gene are LGHNA and YNFKEQ. This CDR3 spans 15 amino acids. The V end was cut by 0 bases, the J end by 5 bases, with 8 bases between. The CDR3 bases are TGTGCCAGCAGCCAAGAGACAGTAAATAATTCACCCCTCCACTTT. It specifies CASSQETVNNSPLHF.

This clone was picked up a small number of times. V usage is TRBV7-6 and J usage is TRBJ1-5; tentative D call: TRBD1 (5 bases). Germline V lookup: CDR1 SGHVS, CDR2 FNYEAQ. The CDR3 sequence is 14 residues long. V shed 5 bases and J shed 5 bases, with 13 bases lying between them. CDR3 amino acids: CASSLSQGHQPQHF. The CDR3 DNA is TGTGCCAGCAGCCTTAGCCAGGGCCATCAGCCCCAGCATTTT.

Details on this clone: The junction differs from germline at one of its ends, possibly a read error. The chain joins TRBV19 to TRBJ1-3, with D possibly being TRBD1 (6 bases). CDR1 LNHDA and CDR2 SQIVND come from the germline V gene (reference sequence). The CDR3 extends over 15 amino acids. CDR3 in amino acids: CVSSQTGPSGNTIYF. The CDR3 DNA reads as TGTGTCAGTAGTCAGACAGGACCGTCTGGAAACACCATATATTTT.

The chain links TRBV6-1 to TRBJ1-2; TRBD1 might be the D (5 bases). Per the germline V gene, CDR1 is MNHNS and CDR2 is SASEGT. Trimming pared 2 bases from V and 5 bases from J, leaving 9 bases between. The CDR3 is made up of 13 amino acids. The chain's CDR3 is CASSERQSYGYTF. The DNA for the CDR3 is TGTGCCAGCAGTGAACGACAGAGTTATGGCTACACCTTC.

This clone was recorded a few times. The chain uses TRBV30 and TRBJ1-1; D gene ambiguous. The CDR3 spans 16 residues. The germline V gene has CDR1 GTSNPN and CDR2 SVGIG (reference sequence). V shed 2 bases and J shed 2 bases, with 18 bases lying between them. The CDR3 loop reads CAWSILLGVSNTEAFF. CDR3 coding DNA: TGTGCCTGGAGTATACTCCTCGGGGTCAGCAACACTGAAGCTTTCTTT.

This chain uses TRBV13 with TRBJ1-1; a possible D gene is TRBD1 (5 bases). Germline assignment: CDR1 PRHDT and CDR2 FYEKMQ (reference sequence). The V and J ends lost 5 bases and 1 base respectively, with 14 bases between them. This CDR3 has 15 amino acids. CDR3 DNA: TGTGCCAGCAGCATTAATCTAAGGGGGAACACTGAAGCTTTCTTT. This gives the protein CASSINLRGNTEAFF.

This clone appeared a few times. The rearrangement links TRBV6-1 to TRBJ2-1; weak D call: TRBD2 (6 bases). This CDR3 region has 12 residues. The V and J ends lost 7 bases and 15 bases respectively, with 19 bases between them. Germline V gene sequence: CDR1 MNHNS, CDR2 SASEGT. CDR3 amino acids: CASTGETWRWFF. In DNA form, the CDR3 reads TGTGCCAGCACGGGGGAAACATGGAGGTGGTTCTTC.

This clone was seen a handful of times. The rearrangement links TRBV6-1 to TRBJ1-4; D is unresolved. Trimming took off 3 bases at V and 4 bases at J, with 9 bases between the two ends. Germline assignment: CDR1 MNHNS and CDR2 SASEGT. The CDR3 has 14 amino acids. This CDR3 is CASSEGSRNEKLFF. DNA of the CDR3: TGTGCCAGCAGTGAGGGCAGCCGTAATGAAAAACTGTTTTTT.

This clone was found a few times. The chain carries TRBV7-9 and TRBJ1-1; D call uncertain. V lost 5 bases and J lost 0, with 13 bases in between. In germline, CDR1 is SEHNR, CDR2 FQNEAQ (reference sequence). The CDR3 extends over 15 amino acids. The CDR3 is CASSPSRHMNTEAFF. The CDR3 nucleotides read TGTGCCAGCAGCCCATCGCGGCACATGAACACTGAAGCTTTCTTT.

This clone turned up a few times. This chain links TRBV4-1 with TRBJ1-3, with D perhaps TRBD1 (6 bases). The CDR3 sequence is 18 residues long. The V end lost 4 bases, the J end lost 4 bases, and 23 bases lay between the germline ends. The germline gives CDR1 MGHRA, CDR2 YSYEKL. In nucleotides, the CDR3 is TGCGCCAGCAGCCTGAATCCAGGGGAATTAGGCACGGGAAACACCATATATTTT. This gives the protein CASSLNPGELGTGNTIYF.

The rearrangement uses TRBV29-1 and TRBJ1-4; 8 nucleotides line up with TRBD1. The V gene's germline CDR1 is SQVTM and CDR2 ANQGSEA. The CDR3 length is 13 residues. Trimming took 6 bases from V and 8 from J; bases not matched to a gene: 8. The CDR3: CSVSTGGREKLFF. The CDR3 DNA follows: TGCAGCGTGTCAACAGGGGGAAGGGAAAAACTGTTTTTT.

The chain employs TRBV9 and TRBJ2-1, with D tentatively TRBD1 (7 bases). Germline V lookup: CDR1 SGDLS, CDR2 YYNGEE. Trimming removed 4 bases from V and 3 bases from J, with 20 bases in between. This CDR3 region has 17 residues. CDR3 DNA sequence: TGTGCCAGCAGCCCAGGGGGGTGGACAGAACTCTACAATGAGCAGTTCTTC. It is translated as CASSPGGWTELYNEQFF.

The V call is TRBV4-1, the J call TRBJ1-3, with 10 positions matching TRBD1. The junction had 7 bases not matched to a gene; V was cut back by 0 bases and J by 2 bases. The CDR3 sequence is 18 residues long. CDR1 is MGHRA, CDR2 YSYEKL, per germline. The CDR3: CASSQEIATGGTGNTIYF. The CDR3 region has the DNA TGCGCCAGCAGCCAAGAAATAGCGACAGGGGGCACTGGAAACACCATATATTTT.

This clone was detected a few times. The chain carries TRBV4-1 and TRBJ1-4; D is perhaps TRBD1 (5 bases). Trimming left V 4 bases short and J 6 bases short, with 18 bases between. This CDR3 is built from 16 residues. The germline V gene has CDR1 MGHRA and CDR2 YSYEKL. The chain's CDR3 is CASSLTNGAADEKLFF. CDR3 coding DNA: TGCGCCAGCAGCCTTACCAATGGGGCGGCCGATGAAAAACTGTTTTTT.

This clone has just a few counts. CDR3 DNA: TGCAGCGTTGAAGAACTAACAGGGGGACATGGCTACACCTTC. It codes for CSVEELTGGHGYTF. J is TRBJ1-2 and V is TRBV29-1; the match to TRBD1 covers 8 bases. The CDR3 covers 14 residues. V shed 0 bases and J 6 bases; nucleotides not matched to a gene: 6. Germline lookup yields CDR1 SQVTM and CDR2 ANQGSEA.

This clone occurred a few times. The chain is built from TRBV30 and TRBJ2-1; D is possibly TRBD2 (6 bases). V lost 5 bases and J 9 bases, leaving 11 bases between the germline ends. There are 11 residues in the CDR3. Germline values: CDR1 GTSNPN, CDR2 SVGIG (reference sequence). In nucleotides, the CDR3 is TGTGCCTGGGTCGACGGGGGTGAGCAGTTCTTC. Translating gives CAWVDGGEQFF. Complete variable domain (other parts from reference TRBV30 and TRBJ2-1): SQTIHQWPATLVQPVGSPLSLECTVEGTSNPNLYWYRQAAGRGLQLLFYSVGIGQISSEVPQNLSASRPQDRQFILSSKKLLLSDSGFYLCAWVDGGEQFFGPGTRLTVL.

This clone has more than one count but fewer than ten. CDR3 sequence: CATSRAGTGNTGELFF. CDR3 sequence (DNA): TGTGCCACCAGCAGGGCCGGGACAGGGAACACCGGGGAGCTGTTTTTT. The V gene is TRBV15, the J gene TRBJ2-2; 8 bases map to TRBD1. V was pared by 3 bases and J by 1 base, with 4 bases of the junction left unmatched. CDR3 length: 16 amino acids. Germline V gene data show CDR1 as LNHNV and CDR2 as YYDKDF (reference sequence).

The chain employs TRBV29-1 and TRBJ1-1; 7 bases line up with TRBD1. Germline CDR1 is SQVTM and CDR2 is ANQGSEA. J gave up 4 bases and V 6 bases, and 14 bases lay outside the gene matches. The CDR3 contains 15 residues. CDR3: CSVKGQVYSTTEAFF. For the CDR3, the DNA is TGCAGCGTGAAAGGACAGGTCTATTCAACCACTGAAGCTTTCTTT. The variable domain in full, completed from reference TRBV29-1 and TRBJ1-1, reads SAVISQKPSRDICQRGTSLTIQCQVDSQVTMMFWYRQQPGQSLTLIATANQGSEATYESGFVIDKFPISRPNLTFSTLTVSNMSPEDSSIYLCSVKGQVYSTTEAFFGQGTRLTVV.

As DNA, the CDR3 is TGTGCCAGCAGCAAAGGACTAGCGGGAGAGACCCAGTACTTC. Translated: CASSKGLAGETQYF. This chain links TRBV21-1 with TRBJ2-5; whether TRBD2, the table's D call, matches the DNA was not checked. TRBV21-1 represents a pseudogene. This CDR3 contains 14 residues.

This clone was found a few times. The V call is TRBV5-1, the J call TRBJ2-6, with 8 positions matching TRBD2. Germline V gene sequence: CDR1 SGHRS, CDR2 YFSETQ. Trimming removed 2 bases from V and 0 bases from J; junction bases left unmatched: 7. This CDR3 is built from 18 residues. The CDR3 loop reads CASSFNSGASSGANVLTF. The CDR3 region has the DNA TGCGCCAGCAGCTTTAATAGCGGGGCCAGCTCTGGGGCCAACGTCCTGACTTTC.

V and J are TRBV9 and TRBJ1-1, with a tentative D call TRBD1 (6 bases). This CDR3 spans 14 amino acids. V lost 3 bases and J 3 bases, leaving 12 bases between the germline ends. Germline CDR1 is SGDLS and CDR2 is YYNGEE. CDR3 in amino acids: CASSATGWDTEAFF. The CDR3 DNA follows: TGTGCCAGCAGCGCGACAGGCTGGGACACTGAAGCTTTCTTT.

This clone occurred a few times. This chain connects TRBV6-1 to TRBJ2-3; D call uncertain. V gave up 1 base and J gave up 2 bases, with 10 bases separating them. Germline V gene lookup returns CDR1 MNHNS and CDR2 SASEGT. The CDR3 runs 15 residues. In nucleotides, the CDR3 is TGTGCCAGCAGTGAAGACAGAGCATACACAGATACGCAGTATTTT. This translates into CASSEDRAYTDTQYF.

V and J are TRBV7-9 and TRBJ1-5; D gene uncertain. The CDR3 length is 14 residues. Per the germline V gene, CDR1 is SEHNR and CDR2 is FQNEAQ (reference sequence). V lost 1 base to trimming and J lost 2 bases, with 6 bases between them. The CDR3 DNA is TGTGCCAGCAGCTTAGGTCCCGGCAATCAGCCCCAGCATTTT. Translated: CASSLGPGNQPQHF.